What follows is one TCR beta chain and its context. Its binding antigen is unknown. No qualities accompany the bases; no much larger clone lies one base away. The immunoSEQ Assay was the method used to sequence TCRbeta CDR3 regions. After extraction, genomic DNA underwent amplification by bias-controlled multiplex PCR, followed by high-throughput sequencing. The study's processing was this. To quantify the absolute abundance of every unique TCRbeta CDR3 region, sequences were collapsed and filtered. T cell fraction was estimated by normalizing TCRbeta template counts to usable DNA, which was measured by amplifying reference genes present in all nucleated cells. Repertoire TCRs were annotated as SARS-CoV-2-specific when V gene, CDR3 amino acid sequence and J gene were exactly matched to a known reactive TCR set. The reference SARS-CoV-2 TCR set was derived from MIRA and filtered for enrichment in COVID-19-positive ImmuneCODE repertoires, a step that removed public or cross-reactive TCRs. Drawing on the MIRA antigens, annotated TCRs were analysed further at the level of specific ORF or position within ORF. Breadth was defined as the number of annotated unique rearrangements divided by the total number of unique productive rearrangements, and depth was defined as the summed frequency of the annotated unique rearrangements. Two-sided Wilcoxon rank-sum tests were used to compare TCR breadth between groups. Entries here come from immuneACCESS through TCRdb and include only in-frame sequences with V and J called. Some clones fail to appear in such tables; in the studies checked, an unresolved V gene covers under half of the shortfall, and the cause of the remainder is unknown. V, J and clone size derive from that table, while D and trimming were established from the DNA sequence. In all, the sample holds around 100,000 clones, and around 80% of those were seen once. Roughly 17% of the sample rests with the top ten.

These data originate in a study of Ad26.COV2.S vaccination and SARS-CoV-2 variants (dated by TCRdb to 2020 to 2023). Study-wide context: Sequencing of the TCRbeta repertoire served to evaluate the specificity and breadth of SARS-CoV-2-reactive T cell receptors following Ad26.COV2.S vaccination. A total of roughly 30 samples were included in the TCR-sequenced set, comprising around 19 Ad26.COV2.S vaccine recipients, 5 placebo recipients and 8 SARS-CoV-2 convalescent individuals.

Findings and caveats that apply to the study as a whole: Non-spike TCR breadth was comparable between vaccine and placebo recipients, consistent with the vaccine containing only spike. Spike-specific TCR breadth was higher in Ad26.COV2.S recipients than in placebo recipients (P = 0.0014). Substantial breadth of spike-specific CD8+ and CD4+ T cell responses was reported after vaccination. According to the authors, total T cell responses may have been underestimated by the TCR breadth and depth analyses.

The sample's time point label, decoded: individuals recovered from natural SARS-CoV-2 infection. Trimming removed 6 bases from V and 2 bases from J; the gene matches leave 6 bases unexplained. The CDR3 goes from the cysteine to the phenylalanine over 14 residues. Solely the CDR3 DNA is kept, with 42 bases framed from the first base. The germline V gene provides CDR1 ENHRY and CDR2 SYGVKD. The chain is assembled from TRBV10-3 and TRBJ2-7, with 8 bases matching TRBD1. The sequencing here drew on peripheral blood, taken after recovery from COVID-19. The TCR originated in a human donor who had recovered from COVID-19. The sequence in DNA is TGTGCCATCAGCGGCCGGGACAGGACCTACGAGCAGTACTTC. This gives the protein CAISGRDRTYEQYF.